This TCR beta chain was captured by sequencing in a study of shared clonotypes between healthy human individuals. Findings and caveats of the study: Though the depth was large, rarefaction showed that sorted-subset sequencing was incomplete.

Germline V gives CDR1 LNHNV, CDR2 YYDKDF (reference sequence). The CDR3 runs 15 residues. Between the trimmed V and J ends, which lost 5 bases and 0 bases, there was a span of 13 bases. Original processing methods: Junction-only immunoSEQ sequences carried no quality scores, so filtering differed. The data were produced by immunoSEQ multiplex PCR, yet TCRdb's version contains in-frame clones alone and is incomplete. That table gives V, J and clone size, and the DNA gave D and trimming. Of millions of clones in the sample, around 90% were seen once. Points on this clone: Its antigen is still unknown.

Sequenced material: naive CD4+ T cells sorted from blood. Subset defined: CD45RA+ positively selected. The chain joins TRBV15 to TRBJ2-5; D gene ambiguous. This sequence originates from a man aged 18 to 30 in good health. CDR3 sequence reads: CATSLKSWYQETQYF. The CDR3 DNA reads TGTGCCACCAGCCTAAAGTCGTGGTACCAAGAGACCCAGTACTTC.